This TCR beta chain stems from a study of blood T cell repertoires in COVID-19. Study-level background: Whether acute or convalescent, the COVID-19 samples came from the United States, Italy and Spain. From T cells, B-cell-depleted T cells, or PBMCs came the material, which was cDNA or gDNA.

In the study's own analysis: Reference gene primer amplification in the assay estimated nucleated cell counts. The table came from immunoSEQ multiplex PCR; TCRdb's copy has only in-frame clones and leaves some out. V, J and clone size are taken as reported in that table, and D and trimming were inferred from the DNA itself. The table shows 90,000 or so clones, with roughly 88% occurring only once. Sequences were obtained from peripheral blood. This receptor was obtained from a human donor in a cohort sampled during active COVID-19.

CDR3 nucleotide sequence: TGTGCCAGCAGTGGTCCGATCGGGTTCGGGGATCAGCCCCAGCATTTT. Amino acids: CASSGPIGFGDQPQHF. The chain carries TRBV2 and TRBJ1-5; D not resolved. The CDR3 spans 16 residues. Germline V gives CDR1 SNHLY, CDR2 FYNNEI. The V end was cut by 4 bases, the J end by 5 bases, with 18 bases between.